This T cell receptor beta chain was documented in a study of T-cell reconstitution after alpha-beta-depleted transplantation in children (dated by TCRdb to about 2016). Background on the whole study: Using TCR repertoire profiling, the study followed T-cell immune reconstitution in a quantitative way in children after TCRalphabeta/CD19-depleted allogeneic hematopoietic cell transplantation. Results and caveats for the whole study, not just this receptor: Over the following months the frequencies of hyperexpanded clones went down, and after one year T-cell counts and TCRbeta diversity were mostly credited to newly produced T cells. The apparently early alphabetaT-cell count recovery about two months after transplant was reportedly dependent on only several hundred rapidly expanded clones derived from non-depleted graft cells. In some patients, the high TCRbeta diversity seen at day 60 was put down to recipient T cells and intrathymic progenitors that had survived conditioning.

In this sample, this clonotype turned up a few times. This receptor's antigen is unknown. No base quality information exists; no much larger clone differs at one position. Receptor amplification or capture employed PCR. Sequencing was carried out with an Illumina HiSeq 2500. To normalize quantification of the TCRbeta repertoire, the TCR libraries were built with molecular barcoding that relied on unique molecular identifiers. TCRdb redid the processing of the public reads, applying fastp at Q25 and MiXCR, and retained in-frame beta chains. Identical CDR3 protein sequences are pooled into one entry, listed with their most common genes and DNA. The sample includes approximately 500,000 distinct CDR3 sequences, with roughly 30% observed a single time. The top ten hold around a third of the sample. In the paper's terms, the treatment or condition label means: allogeneic hematopoietic cell transplantation with graft depleted of TCRalphabeta T cells and CD19 B cells. Transplant recipients were children who received TCRalphabeta/CD19-depleted allogeneic hematopoietic cell grafts.

The germline V and J ends show losses of 3 bases and 1 base respectively, and no gene match explains 8 bases of the junction. The CDR3 starts with the cysteine, ends with the phenylalanine, and has 16 residues. The retained sequence is limited to the CDR3, 48 bases, with the frame set at the first base. CDR1 and CDR2 (KGHDR, SFDVKD) derive from the germline V gene. The sequence is built from TRBV24-1 and TRBJ2-7; 7 bases in the junction line up with TRBD2. This TCR came from a boy less than two years old with Wiskott-Aldrich syndrome, due to receive a stem cell transplant. The sample here was PBMCs, taken before TCRalphabeta/CD19-depleted stem cell transplant. The CDR3 here reads CATSDPWTRGSYEQYF. The sequenced DNA is TGTGCCACCAGTGATCCGTGGACTAGAGGGTCCTACGAGCAGTACTTC.